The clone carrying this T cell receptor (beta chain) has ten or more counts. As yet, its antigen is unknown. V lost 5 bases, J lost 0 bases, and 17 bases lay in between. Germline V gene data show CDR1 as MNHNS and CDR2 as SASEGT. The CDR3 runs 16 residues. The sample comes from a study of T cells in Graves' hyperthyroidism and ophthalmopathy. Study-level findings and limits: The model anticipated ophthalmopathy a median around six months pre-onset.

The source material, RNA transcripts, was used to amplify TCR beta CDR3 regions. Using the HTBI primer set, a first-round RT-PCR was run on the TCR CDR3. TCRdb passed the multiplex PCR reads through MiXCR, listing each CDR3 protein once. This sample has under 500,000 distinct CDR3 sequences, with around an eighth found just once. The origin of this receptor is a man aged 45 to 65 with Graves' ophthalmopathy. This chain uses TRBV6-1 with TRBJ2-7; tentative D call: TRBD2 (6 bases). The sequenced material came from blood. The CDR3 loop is CASSSKGTVPSYEQYF. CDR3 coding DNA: TGTGCCAGCAGTTCAAAAGGGACTGTACCCTCCTACGAGCAGTACTTC.